The 3 T cell receptor beta chains reported below all come from one sample, sequenced in a study of CD8+ T cells in alopecia areata (dated 2018 in TCRdb). Library method: the immunoSEQ multiplex PCR assay. RNA was extracted from all samples and reverse transcribed into cDNA as template for TCR sequencing. TCRdb obtained this table from immuneACCESS and retained in-frame rearrangements with V and J assigned. These tables miss some clones; where compared with another copy, unresolved V genes account for less than half of the shortfall, and the remainder is unexplained. The sample includes fewer than 200,000 clones, with about 60% observed a single time. 13% to 15% of the sample is in the top ten clones. Explained via the paper, the time point label denotes: around 26 weeks on oral tofacitinib. Explained via the paper, the treatment or condition label denotes: oral pan-JAK inhibitor, 5-10 mg twice daily.

Sequencing used CD4+ T cells sorted from blood, obtained at week 24, from a patient treated with tofacitinib. The receptor source for this set is a human donor with alopecia areata.

A few counts support this clone. The chain employs TRBV29-1 and TRBJ2-2, with TRBD2 as a possible D gene (6 bases). Per germline, CDR1 SQVTM and CDR2 ANQGSEA. The V end lost 4 bases, the J end lost 5 bases, and 20 bases lay between the germline ends. This CDR3 region has 16 residues. The DNA of the CDR3 is TGCAGCGTTGGTAGCGGAGCCCATAAGGGGACCGGGGAGCTGTTTTTT. It yields the protein CSVGSGAHKGTGELFF.

This clone was recorded a few times. The CDR3 region has the DNA TGTGCCAGCAGCTCCCGACAGTCCTCCTACGAGCAGTACTTC. Protein product: CASSSRQSSYEQYF. The chain is built from TRBV7-2 and TRBJ2-7, with TRBD1 as a possible D gene (5 bases). The CDR3 is 14 residues long. Between the trimmed V and J ends, which lost 4 bases and 0 bases, there was a span of 10 bases. CDR1 SGHTA and CDR2 FQGNSA come from the germline V gene.

This clone has only a few counts. The chain uses TRBV2 and TRBJ2-5; TRBD1 agrees at 10 bases. The CDR3 totals 16 residues. J gave up 5 bases and V 3 bases, and 9 bases lay outside the gene matches. The germline gives CDR1 SNHLY, CDR2 FYNNEI. DNA of the CDR3: TGTGCCAGCAGTGATAGCGACAGGGGGCGGTCGGAGACCCAGTACTTC. This encodes CASSDSDRGRSETQYF.